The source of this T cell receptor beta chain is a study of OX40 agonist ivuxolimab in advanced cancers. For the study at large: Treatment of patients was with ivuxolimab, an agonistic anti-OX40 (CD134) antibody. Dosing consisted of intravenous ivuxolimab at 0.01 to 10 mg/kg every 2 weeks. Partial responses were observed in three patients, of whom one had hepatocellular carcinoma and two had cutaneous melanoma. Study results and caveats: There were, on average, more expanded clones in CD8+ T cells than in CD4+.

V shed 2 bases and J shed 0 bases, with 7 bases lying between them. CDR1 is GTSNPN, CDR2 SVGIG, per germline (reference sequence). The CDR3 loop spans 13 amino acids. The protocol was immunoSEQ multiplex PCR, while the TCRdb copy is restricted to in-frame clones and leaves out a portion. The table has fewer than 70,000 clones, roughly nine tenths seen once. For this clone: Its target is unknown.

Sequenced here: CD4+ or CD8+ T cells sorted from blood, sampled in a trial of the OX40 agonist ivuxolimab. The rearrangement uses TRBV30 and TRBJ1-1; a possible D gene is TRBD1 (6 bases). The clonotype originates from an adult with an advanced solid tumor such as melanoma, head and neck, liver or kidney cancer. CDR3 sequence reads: CAWSTGMNTEAFF. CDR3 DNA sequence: TGTGCCTGGAGTACAGGGATGAACACTGAAGCTTTCTTT.